These 9 T cell receptor beta chains were all obtained from the same sample, sequenced in a study of shared clonotypes between healthy human individuals. The repertoire was sequenced with immunoSEQ multiplex PCR; TCRdb's copy has only in-frame clones and lacks some. The table has roughly 760,000 clones, roughly 70% seen once. What was sequenced was memory CD4+ T cells sorted from blood. Subset indicated: CD45RA-negative fraction. The origin of the receptors is a woman in her twenties or thirties in good health.

V usage is TRBV28 and J usage is TRBJ1-5, with D tentatively TRBD1 (5 bases). The ends were cut back, 6 bases at V and 2 bases at J, with 17 bases in the middle. The CDR3 spans 16 residues. CDR1 and CDR2 from the germline V gene are MDHEN and SYDVKM. The CDR3 DNA is TGTGCCAGCAGGTCAGGGTGGACAATTGGCAATCAGCCCCAGCATTTT. Encoded protein: CASRSGWTIGNQPQHF.

The chain couples TRBV2 to TRBJ2-7, with 8 bases matching TRBD1. Germline values: CDR1 SNHLY, CDR2 FYNNEI. The CDR3 covers 13 residues. Trimming at V came to 7 bases and at J to 3 bases, leaving 5 bases not matched to a gene. The CDR3 loop is CASTGQGYYEQYF. CDR3 coding DNA: TGTGCCAGCACCGGACAGGGTTACTACGAGCAGTACTTC.

The chain has TRBV10-3 and TRBJ2-7; 7 bases match TRBD2. Germline assignment: CDR1 ENHRY and CDR2 SYGVKD. Unmatched junction bases numbered 8, after V lost 6 bases and J lost 0 bases. The CDR3 length is 15 residues. The CDR3 region has the DNA TGTGCCATCAGCGGTTTCGGCGGGAGCTCCTACGAGCAGTACTTC. As protein: CAISGFGGSSYEQYF.

This clone was recorded only once. This sequence joins TRBV27 and TRBJ2-3, with D possibly TRBD1 on 5 matching bases. CDR1 is MNHEY and CDR2 is SMNVEV in the germline V gene (reference sequence). The CDR3 spans 13 residues. V shed 6 bases and J shed 8 bases, with 15 bases lying between them. DNA for the CDR3: TGTGCCAGCAGGCAGGGTGGGTCTGGTACGCAGTATTTT. It yields the protein CASRQGGSGTQYF.

The gene calls are TRBV6-1 and TRBJ1-1, with 8 bases lining up with TRBD1. CDR3 length equals 13 residues. The ends lost 3 bases at V and 6 bases at J; junction bases unmatched: 3. Looked up from germline, CDR1 is MNHNS and CDR2 is SASEGT. CDR3 sequence: CASSDRGPSEAFF. The CDR3 nucleotides are TGTGCCAGCAGTGACAGGGGGCCATCTGAAGCTTTCTTT.

The chain is built from TRBV2 and TRBJ1-1; D remains unclear. The CDR3 is made up of 13 amino acids. The germline CDR1 and CDR2 sequences are SNHLY and FYNNEI. V gave up 5 bases and J gave up 4 bases, with 11 bases separating them. The CDR3 bases are TGTGCCAGCAGTCAGGAGGCGGGCACTGAAGCTTTCTTT. Translating it yields CASSQEAGTEAFF.

The chain combines TRBV7-2 with TRBJ2-7, with 7 bases fitting TRBD1. Trimming cost V 5 bases and J 6 bases; bases outside gene matches: 7. The CDR3 runs to 13 residues. The V gene's germline CDR1 is SGHTA and CDR2 FQGNSA. CDR3: CASSVTTGVEQYF. DNA for the CDR3: TGTGCCAGCAGCGTAACAACAGGGGTCGAGCAGTACTTC. The full variable domain, with the rest looked up from reference TRBV7-2 and TRBJ2-7, is GAGVSQSPSNKVTEKGKDVELRCDPISGHTALYWYRQSLGQGLEFLIYFQGNSAPDKSGLPSDRFSAERTGGSVSTLTIQRTQQEDSAVYLCASSVTTGVEQYFGPGTRLTVT.

The chain couples TRBV19 to TRBJ2-6; D ambiguous. The germline CDR1 and CDR2 sequences are LNHDA and SQIVND (reference sequence). The CDR3 has 15 residues. V was shortened by 2 bases and J by 4 bases, with 9 bases between the two germline ends. The CDR3 nucleotides read TGTGCCAGTAGTATACCGGGCGCCGGGGCCAACGTCCTGACTTTC. Translation: CASSIPGAGANVLTF.

This chain joins TRBV11-3 and TRBJ1-5, with D possibly matching TRBD1 (5 bases). Deletions cut 5 bases from V and 7 bases from J, with 18 bases between. This CDR3 has 15 residues. Germline V gene data show CDR1 as SGHNT and CDR2 as YENEEA. The CDR3 here is CASSLDTLTPQPQHF. The CDR3 DNA is TGTGCCAGCAGCCTGGACACCCTTACTCCCCAGCCCCAGCATTTT.